The next 5 T cell receptor beta chains were all read from a single sample in a study of blood T cell repertoires in COVID-19. Sequencing was performed with immunoSEQ multiplex PCR; in TCRdb, only in-frame clones are kept and a portion is missing. The sample contains 250,000 to 300,000 clones, 88% of which appear only once. Sequencing was carried out using PBMCs or T cells enriched from blood (not recorded which). Source of these receptors: a woman in her sixties or seventies in a cohort exposed to, infected with or recovered from COVID-19 (not recorded which).

This clone is a singleton in its sample. The rearrangement links TRBV24-1 to TRBJ2-3; 9 positions agree with TRBD1. The V gene end was trimmed by 0 bases and the J gene end by 5 bases; junction bases not matched to a gene: 5. Germline V CDR1 and CDR2: KGHDR, SFDVKD. The CDR3 sequence is 16 residues long. The CDR3 protein is CATSDLSGTGKDTQYF. CDR3 nucleotide sequence: TGTGCCACCAGTGATTTGTCCGGGACAGGGAAAGATACGCAGTATTTT.

Only a few counts were recorded for this clone. The chain employs TRBV3-1 (or the pseudogene TRBV3-2) and TRBJ2-7, with D possibly matching TRBD2 (5 bases). Germline-derived CDR1 and CDR2 are LGHDT and YNNKEL (reference sequence). V was clipped by 3 bases and J by 6 bases, with 9 bases between them. The CDR3 runs to 12 residues. The CDR3 is CASSQRGIEQYF. In nucleotides, the CDR3 is TGTGCCAGCAGCCAGAGAGGGATCGAGCAGTACTTC.

The chain links TRBV5-1 to TRBJ2-7, with D uncertain. CDR1 and CDR2 from the germline V gene are SGHRS and YFSETQ. This CDR3 is built from 14 residues. Trimming cost V 3 bases and J 7 bases, with 17 bases left between them. CDR3: CASSSSGMSWEQYF. The CDR3 DNA reads as TGCGCCAGCAGCTCGTCCGGTATGTCCTGGGAGCAGTACTTC.

This chain links TRBV7-9 with TRBJ1-5; 8 bases are shared with TRBD1. Germline V CDR1 and CDR2: SEHNR, FQNEAQ (reference sequence). The junction had 3 bases not matched to a gene; V was cut back by 1 base and J by 4 bases. The CDR3 covers 15 residues. CDR3 DNA: TGTGCCAGCAGCTTAGTGGGACAGGTAAATCAGCCCCAGCATTTT. Translation: CASSLVGQVNQPQHF.

This clone was seen just once. The chain uses TRBV3-1 (or the pseudogene TRBV3-2) and TRBJ1-3; 7 nucleotides align to TRBD1. Germline V CDR1 and CDR2: LGHDT, YNNKEL (reference sequence). After removal of 7 bases from V and 0 bases from J, the junction contained 9 bases not matched to a gene. The CDR3 has 16 residues. This chain's CDR3 is CASTYSRDSSGNTIYF. The CDR3 DNA reads as TGTGCCAGCACCTACTCCCGGGACAGCTCTGGAAACACCATATATTTT.